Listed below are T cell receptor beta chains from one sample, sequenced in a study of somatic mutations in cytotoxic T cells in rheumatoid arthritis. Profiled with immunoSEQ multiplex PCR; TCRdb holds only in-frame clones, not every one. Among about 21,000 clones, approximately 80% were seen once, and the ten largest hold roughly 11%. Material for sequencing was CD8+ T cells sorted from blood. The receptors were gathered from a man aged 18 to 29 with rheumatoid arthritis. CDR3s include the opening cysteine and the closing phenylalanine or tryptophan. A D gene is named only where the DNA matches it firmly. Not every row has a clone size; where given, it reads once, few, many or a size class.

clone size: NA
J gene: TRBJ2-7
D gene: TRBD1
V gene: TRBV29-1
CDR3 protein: CSAPGTGFHEQYF
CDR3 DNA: TGCAGCGCCCCCGGGACAGGGTTCCACGAGCAGTACTTC

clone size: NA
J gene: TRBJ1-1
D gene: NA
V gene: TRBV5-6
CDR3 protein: CASSFIQVTEAFF
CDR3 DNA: TGTGCCAGCAGCTTTATTCAGGTCACTGAAGCTTTCTTT

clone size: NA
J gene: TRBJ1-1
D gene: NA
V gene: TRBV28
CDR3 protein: CASRGTGNTEAFF
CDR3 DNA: TGTGCCAGCAGAGGGACGGGGAACACTGAAGCTTTCTTT

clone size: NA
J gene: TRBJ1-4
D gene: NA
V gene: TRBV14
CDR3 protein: CASSLYHEKLFF
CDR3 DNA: TGTGCCAGCAGCCTGTATCATGAAAAACTGTTTTTT

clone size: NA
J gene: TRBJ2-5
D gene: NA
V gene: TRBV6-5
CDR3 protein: CASSYSHLAAQYF
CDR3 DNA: TGTGCCAGCAGTTACTCCCACCTTGCGGCCCAGTACTTC

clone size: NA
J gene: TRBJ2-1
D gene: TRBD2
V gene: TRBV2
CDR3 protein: CASRTSGGAGYNEQFF
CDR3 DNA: TGTGCCAGCCGGACTAGCGGGGGGGCCGGATACAATGAGCAGTTCTTC

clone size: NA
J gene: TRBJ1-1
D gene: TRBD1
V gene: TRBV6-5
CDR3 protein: CASSPGQGAITEAFF
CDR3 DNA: TGTGCCAGCAGTCCGGGACAGGGGGCAATCACTGAAGCTTTCTTT

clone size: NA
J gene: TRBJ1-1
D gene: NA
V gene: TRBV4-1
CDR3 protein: CASSQAAGQQNTEAFF
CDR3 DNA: TGCGCCAGCAGCCAGGCCGCCGGACAGCAGAACACTGAAGCTTTCTTT

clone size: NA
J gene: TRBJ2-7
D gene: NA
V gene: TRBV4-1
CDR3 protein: CASSLDRYYEQYF
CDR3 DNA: TGCGCCAGCAGCCTAGACAGGTACTACGAGCAGTACTTC

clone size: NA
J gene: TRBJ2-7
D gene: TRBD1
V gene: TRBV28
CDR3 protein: CASSSRTGRYEQYF
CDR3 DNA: TGTGCCAGCAGTTCTCGGACAGGAAGGTACGAGCAGTACTTC

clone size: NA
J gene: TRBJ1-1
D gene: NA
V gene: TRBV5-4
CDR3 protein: CASSLFRDFDTEAFF
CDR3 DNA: TGTGCCAGCAGCTTATTCCGGGATTTCGACACTGAAGCTTTCTTT

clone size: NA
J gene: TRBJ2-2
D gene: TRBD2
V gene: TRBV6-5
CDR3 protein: CASSYDGTSGAGELFF
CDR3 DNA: TGTGCCAGCAGTTACGATGGGACTAGCGGGGCCGGGGAGCTGTTTTTT

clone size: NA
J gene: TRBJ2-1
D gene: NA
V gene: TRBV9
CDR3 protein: CASSPRDSSYNEQFF
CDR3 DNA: TGTGCCAGCAGCCCCCGGGACTCATCCTACAATGAGCAGTTCTTC

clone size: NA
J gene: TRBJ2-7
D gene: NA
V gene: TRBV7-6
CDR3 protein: CASSRGETEQYF
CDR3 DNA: TGTGCCAGCAGCCGCGGGGAGACCGAGCAGTACTTC

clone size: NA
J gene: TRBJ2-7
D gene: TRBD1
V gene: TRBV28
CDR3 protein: CASSNGQGSNEQYF
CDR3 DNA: TGTGCCAGCAGTAACGGACAGGGTTCCAACGAGCAGTACTTC

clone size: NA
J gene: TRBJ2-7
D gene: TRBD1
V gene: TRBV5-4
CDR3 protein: CASSIDVQGAYEQYF
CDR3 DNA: TGTGCCAGCAGCATAGACGTGCAGGGGGCCTACGAGCAGTACTTC

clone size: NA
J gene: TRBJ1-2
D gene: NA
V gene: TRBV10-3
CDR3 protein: CAISGTGYDYGYTF
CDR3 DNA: TGTGCCATCAGTGGAACAGGGTACGACTATGGCTACACCTTC

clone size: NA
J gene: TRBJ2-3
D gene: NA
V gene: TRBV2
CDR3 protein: CASSELVGGTDTQYF
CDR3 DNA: TGTGCCAGCAGTGAATTGGTCGGAGGCACAGATACGCAGTATTTT

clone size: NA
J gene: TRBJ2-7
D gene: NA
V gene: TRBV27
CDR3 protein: CASSLGYEQYF
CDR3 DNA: TGTGCCAGCAGTTTGGGTTACGAGCAGTACTTC

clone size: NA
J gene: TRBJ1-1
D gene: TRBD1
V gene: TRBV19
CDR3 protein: CASSIAKGQGMNTEAFF
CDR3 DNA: TGTGCCAGTAGTATAGCAAAGGGACAGGGTATGAACACTGAAGCTTTCTTT

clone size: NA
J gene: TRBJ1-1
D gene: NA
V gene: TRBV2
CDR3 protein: CASSGGQYSPEAFF
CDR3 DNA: TGTGCCAGCAGCGGGGGTCAGTATTCTCCTGAAGCTTTCTTT

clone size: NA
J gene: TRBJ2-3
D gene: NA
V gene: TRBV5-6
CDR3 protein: CASSLSGADTQYF
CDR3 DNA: TGTGCCAGCAGCTTGTCGGGGGCAGATACGCAGTATTTT

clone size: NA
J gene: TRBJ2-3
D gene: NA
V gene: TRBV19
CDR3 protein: CASSISTDTQYF
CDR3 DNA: TGTGCCAGTAGTATCAGCACAGATACGCAGTATTTT

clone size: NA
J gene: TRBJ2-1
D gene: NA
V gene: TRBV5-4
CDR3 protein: CASSREPQGMFNEQFF
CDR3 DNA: TGTGCCAGCAGCCGTGAACCCCAGGGTATGTTCAATGAGCAGTTCTTC

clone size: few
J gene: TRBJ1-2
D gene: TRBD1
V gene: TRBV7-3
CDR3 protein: CASSLFIRGGPLSSYTF
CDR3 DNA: TGTGCCAGCAGCTTATTCATCAGGGGGGGACCCCTATCGAGCTACACCTTC

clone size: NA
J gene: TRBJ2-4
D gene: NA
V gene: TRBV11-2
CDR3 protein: CASSAYQGPSLLAKNIQYF
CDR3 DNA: TGTGCCAGCAGCGCATACCAGGGCCCCTCTCTATTAGCCAAAAACATTCAGTACTTC

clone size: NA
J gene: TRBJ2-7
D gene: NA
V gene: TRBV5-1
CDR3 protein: CASSLALVYEQYF
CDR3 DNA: TGCGCCAGCAGCTTGGCCTTGGTCTACGAGCAGTACTTC

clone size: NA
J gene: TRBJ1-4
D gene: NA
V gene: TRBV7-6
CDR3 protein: CASSLNEKLFF
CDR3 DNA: TGTGCCAGCAGCCTTAATGAAAAACTGTTTTTT

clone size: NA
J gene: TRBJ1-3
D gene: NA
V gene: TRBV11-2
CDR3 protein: CASNPEGENTIYF
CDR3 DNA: TGTGCCAGCAACCCCGAAGGGGAAAACACCATATATTTT

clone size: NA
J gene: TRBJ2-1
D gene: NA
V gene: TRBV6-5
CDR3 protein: CASSPSTGNEQFF
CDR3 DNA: TGTGCCAGCAGTCCTTCGACTGGCAATGAGCAGTTCTTC

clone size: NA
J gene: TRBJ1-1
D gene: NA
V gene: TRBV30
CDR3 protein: CAWSVLPLNTEAFF
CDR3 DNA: TGTGCCTGGAGTGTACTCCCGTTGAACACTGAAGCTTTCTTT

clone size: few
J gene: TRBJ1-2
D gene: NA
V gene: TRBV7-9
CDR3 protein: CASSLAMGSNYGYTF
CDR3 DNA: TGTGCCAGCAGCTTAGCGATGGGATCCAACTATGGCTACACCTTC

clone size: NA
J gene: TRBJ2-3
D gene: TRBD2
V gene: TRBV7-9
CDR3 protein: CASSTWTSGTGTDTQYF
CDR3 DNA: TGTGCCAGCAGCACGTGGACTAGCGGGACTGGCACAGATACGCAGTATTTT

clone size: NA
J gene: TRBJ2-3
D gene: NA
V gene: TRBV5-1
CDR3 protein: CASSLSGVGTDTQYF
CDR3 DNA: TGCGCCAGCAGCTTGTCGGGCGTAGGCACAGATACGCAGTATTTT

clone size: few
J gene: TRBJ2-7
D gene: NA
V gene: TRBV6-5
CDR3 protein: CASSYSAGSTYEQYF
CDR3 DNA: TGTGCCAGCAGTTACTCGGCGGGCAGTACCTACGAGCAGTACTTC

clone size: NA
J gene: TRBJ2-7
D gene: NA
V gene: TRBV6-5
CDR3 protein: CASSYSGGLEQYF
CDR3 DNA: TGTGCCAGCAGTTACTCCGGGGGGCTCGAGCAGTACTTC

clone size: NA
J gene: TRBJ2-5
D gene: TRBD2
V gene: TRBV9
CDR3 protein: CASSVGGWRGTEETQYF
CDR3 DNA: TGTGCCAGCAGCGTAGGAGGTTGGCGGGGGACTGAAGAGACCCAGTACTTC

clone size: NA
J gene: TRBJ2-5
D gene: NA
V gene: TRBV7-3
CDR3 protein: CASSLASLETQYF
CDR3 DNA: TGTGCCAGCAGCTTAGCCAGTTTAGAGACCCAGTACTTC

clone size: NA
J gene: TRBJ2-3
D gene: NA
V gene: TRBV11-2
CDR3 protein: CASSSHYRVSGPITDTQYF
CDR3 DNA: TGTGCCAGCAGCTCCCACTACAGGGTATCGGGGCCCATCACAGATACGCAGTATTTT

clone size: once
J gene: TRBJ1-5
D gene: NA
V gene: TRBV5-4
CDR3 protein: CASSGLGGDQPQHF
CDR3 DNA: TGTGCCAGCAGCGGTTTGGGGGGTGATCAGCCCCAGCATTTT